This T cell receptor beta chain was identified during a study of shared clonotypes between healthy human individuals. The wider study: Every donor yielded three CD4 naive, three CD4 memory, two CD8 naive and one CD8 memory plate. Findings and limits, study-wide: In a few donors, around 4.5% of naive CD4 clonotypes appeared in common.

Profiling relied on immunoSEQ multiplex PCR, and the TCRdb table lists in-frame clones only, not all of them. Here the sample spans over a million clones, about 84% being singletons. To note about this clone: The antigen remains unidentified.

Per the germline V gene, CDR1 is KGHSH and CDR2 is LQKENI. V gave up 3 bases and J gave up 6 bases, with 12 bases separating them. The length of the CDR3 is 13 residues. The sequence came from a man younger than 30 in good health. Some clones in this sample may be carry-over from other donors' samples. The J gene is TRBJ2-7, the V gene TRBV18; the D is unclear. The sequenced material came from memory CD4+ T cells from PBMCs. Subset noted: CD45RA-negative fraction. CDR3 sequence reads: CASSPNIASEQYF. The CDR3 DNA reads as TGTGCCAGCTCACCCAATATAGCATCCGAGCAGTACTTC.